This TCR beta chain stems from a study of blood T cells in healthy people across ages. This clonotype has a count of ten or more. This CDR3 has 15 amino acids. Germline V gene data show CDR1 as SGHRS and CDR2 as YFSETQ. V was clipped by 2 bases and J by 4 bases, with 12 bases between them. Alongside a J-beta primer mix, a sample-barcoded 5' primer served in a second PCR lasting about 7 to 12 cycles. TCRdb processed the 5' RACE reads anew with MiXCR; each CDR3 protein has one entry. The sample carries 590,000 or so distinct CDR3 sequences, roughly 31% recorded once. The specimen was blood. This receptor was obtained from a woman older than 75 in good health. The rearrangement links TRBV5-1 to TRBJ2-2; D is perhaps TRBD1 (6 bases). The chain's CDR3 is CASSLLQGGTGELFF. The CDR3 nucleotides read TGCGCCAGCAGCTTACTACAGGGCGGCACCGGGGAGCTGTTTTTT.